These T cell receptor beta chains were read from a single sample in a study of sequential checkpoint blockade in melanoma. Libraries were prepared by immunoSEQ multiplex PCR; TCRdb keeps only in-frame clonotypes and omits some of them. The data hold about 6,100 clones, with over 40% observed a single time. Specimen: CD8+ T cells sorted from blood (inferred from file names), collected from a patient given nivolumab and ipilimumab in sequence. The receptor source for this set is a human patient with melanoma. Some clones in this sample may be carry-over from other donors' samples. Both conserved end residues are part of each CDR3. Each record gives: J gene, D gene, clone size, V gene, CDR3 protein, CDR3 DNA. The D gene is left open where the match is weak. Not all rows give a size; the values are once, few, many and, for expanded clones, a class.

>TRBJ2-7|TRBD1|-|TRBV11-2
CASSPPTGSYEQYF
TGTGCCAGCAGCCCTCCGACAGGGAGCTACGAGCAGTACTTC
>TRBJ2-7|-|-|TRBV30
CAWSETYSSYEQYF
TGTGCCTGGAGCGAAACCTATAGCTCCTACGAGCAGTACTTC
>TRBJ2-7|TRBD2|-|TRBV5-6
CASSLESSGGYEQYF
TGTGCCAGCAGCTTGGAGTCTAGCGGGGGGTACGAGCAGTACTTC
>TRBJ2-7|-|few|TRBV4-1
CASSQDYSYEQYF
TGCGCCAGCAGCCAAGACTACTCCTACGAGCAGTACTTC
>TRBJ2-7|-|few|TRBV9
CASSVGSGGLYEQYF
TGTGCCAGCAGCGTAGGTTCGGGCGGGCTCTACGAGCAGTACTTC
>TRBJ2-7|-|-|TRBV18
CASSPRQDPYEQYF
TGTGCCAGCTCACCTCGACAGGATCCCTACGAGCAGTACTTC
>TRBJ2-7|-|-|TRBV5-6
CASSSYRDMAYEQYF
TGTGCCAGCAGCTCCTACCGGGACATGGCCTACGAGCAGTACTTC
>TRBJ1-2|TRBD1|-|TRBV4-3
CASSQAGDRLYGYTF
TGCGCCAGCAGCCAAGCCGGGGACAGGCTCTATGGCTACACCTTC
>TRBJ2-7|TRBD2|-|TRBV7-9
CASSLIAGGSYEQYF
TGTGCCAGCAGCTTAATAGCGGGGGGCTCCTACGAGCAGTACTTC
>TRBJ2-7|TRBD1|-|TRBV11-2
CASSPGQGISYEQYF
TGTGCCAGCAGCCCGGGACAGGGCATCTCCTACGAGCAGTACTTC
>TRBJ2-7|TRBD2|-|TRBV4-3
CASSQESLAGASSYEQYF
TGCGCCAGCAGCCAAGAATCACTAGCGGGGGCCTCATCCTACGAGCAGTACTTC
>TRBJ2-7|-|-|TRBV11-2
CASSLDQGPAYEQYF
TGTGCCAGCAGCTTAGATCAGGGTCCAGCCTACGAGCAGTACTTC
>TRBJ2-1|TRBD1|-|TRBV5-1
CASRYTQGVGYNEQFF
TGCGCCAGCAGATATACCCAGGGGGTTGGTTACAATGAGCAGTTCTTC
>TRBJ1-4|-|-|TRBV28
CASSWVRGPEKLFF
TGTGCCAGCAGTTGGGTTCGGGGTCCGGAAAAACTGTTTTTT
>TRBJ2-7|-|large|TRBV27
CASSQGISYEQYF
TGTGCCAGCAGCCAGGGGATCTCCTACGAGCAGTACTTC